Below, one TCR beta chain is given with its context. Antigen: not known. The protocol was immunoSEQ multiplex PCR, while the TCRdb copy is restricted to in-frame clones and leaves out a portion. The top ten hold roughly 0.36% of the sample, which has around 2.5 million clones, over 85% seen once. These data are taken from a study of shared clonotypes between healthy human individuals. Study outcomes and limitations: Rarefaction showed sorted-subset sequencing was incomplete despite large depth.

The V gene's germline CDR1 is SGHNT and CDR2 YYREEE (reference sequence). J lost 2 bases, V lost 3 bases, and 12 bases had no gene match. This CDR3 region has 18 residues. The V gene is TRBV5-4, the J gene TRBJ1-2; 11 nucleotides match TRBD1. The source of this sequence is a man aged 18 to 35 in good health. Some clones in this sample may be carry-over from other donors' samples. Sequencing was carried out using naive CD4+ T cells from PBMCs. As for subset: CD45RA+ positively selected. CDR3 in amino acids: CASSSSGQGAGRNYGYTF. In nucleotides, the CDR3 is TGTGCCAGCAGCTCGAGCGGACAGGGGGCAGGAAGGAACTATGGCTACACCTTC. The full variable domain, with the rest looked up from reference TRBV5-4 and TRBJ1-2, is ETGVTQSPTHLIKTRGQQVTLRCSSQSGHNTVSWYQQALGQGPQFIFQYYREEENGRGNFPPRFSGLQFPNYSSELNVNALELDDSALYLCASSSSGQGAGRNYGYTFGSGTRLTVV.